This entry features one T cell receptor beta chain sequence. Seattle participants joined during active infection and were tracked over time. This entry is derived from a study of blood T cell repertoires in COVID-19. Study information: The study drew acute and convalescent COVID-19 samples from the United States, Italy and Spain. The cDNA or gDNA used as material had been derived from T cells, B-cell-depleted T cells, or PBMCs.

Germline CDR1 is SNHLY and CDR2 is FYNNEI. This CDR3 has 14 amino acids. The V gene end was trimmed by 5 bases and the J gene end by 5 bases; junction bases not matched to a gene: 9. Under the authors' procedure: Reference gene primers were amplified, and this amplification served to estimate nucleated cell counts. Generated by immunoSEQ multiplex PCR, the TCRdb table keeps only in-frame clones and is missing some. For V, J and clone size, that table is used; D and trimming come from the DNA. The top ten hold roughly 12% of the sample, which has roughly 250,000 clones, roughly nine tenths seen once. This rearrangement joins TRBV2 to TRBJ2-7; 7 bases map to TRBD2. This TCR came from a woman in her twenties or thirties with COVID-19, enrolled during active disease. Sequenced material: peripheral blood. Written as DNA, the CDR3 is TGTGCCAGCAGTTGGGGGGGTCCTGGGGACGAGCAGTACTTC. Translation gives CASSWGGPGDEQYF.